Listed here are 10 T cell receptor beta chains from one sample, sequenced in a study of blood T cell repertoires in COVID-19. Clones were read by immunoSEQ multiplex PCR, and TCRdb kept only the in-frame ones, dropping some. Of 180,000 or so clones in the sample, approximately 78% were seen once. Sequencing was performed on peripheral blood. Source of these receptors: a woman over 75 with COVID-19, enrolled during active disease.

The V and J genes are TRBV6-5 and TRBJ2-7, with TRBD2 matching over 7 bases. Unmatched junction bases numbered 5, after V lost 7 bases and J lost 2 bases. The CDR3 spans 13 residues. Per the germline V gene, CDR1 is MNHEY and CDR2 is SVGAGI. CDR3 sequence reads: CASMPSGAYEQYF. The CDR3 region has the DNA TGTGCCAGCATGCCAAGCGGGGCCTACGAGCAGTACTTC.

V gene TRBV6-5 combines with J gene TRBJ1-2, with 8 bases matching TRBD1. CDR1 MNHEY and CDR2 SVGAGI come from the germline V gene. Trimming at V came to 6 bases and at J to 6 bases, leaving 9 bases not matched to a gene. The CDR3 sequence is 14 residues long. The CDR3 bases are TGTGCCAGCAGGCGGACAGGGTCTAGTAATGGCTACACCTTC. Encoded protein: CASRRTGSSNGYTF.

The chain combines TRBV3-1 (or the pseudogene TRBV3-2) with TRBJ2-2; 9 bases line up with TRBD2. CDR3 length: 16 residues. Germline CDR1 LGHDT, CDR2 YNNKEL (reference sequence). The junction had 5 bases not matched to a gene; V was cut back by 1 base and J by 5 bases. CDR3 sequence reads: CASSQGLAGDTGELFF. CDR3 coding DNA: TGTGCCAGCAGCCAAGGTTTAGCGGGAGATACCGGGGAGCTGTTTTTT.

This clone appeared a few times. The chain is built from TRBV6-1 and TRBJ1-5; possibly TRBD1 for D (5 bases). Trimming left V 3 bases short and J 0 bases short, with 12 bases between. CDR3 length: 16 residues. Germline V gene lookup returns CDR1 MNHNS and CDR2 SASEGT. CDR3 in amino acids: CASSERQTRSNQPQHF. CDR3 nucleotide sequence: TGTGCCAGCAGTGAGCGACAGACACGTAGCAATCAGCCCCAGCATTTT.

The rearrangement links TRBV27 to TRBJ2-5; 8 positions agree with TRBD2. Per germline, CDR1 MNHEY and CDR2 SMNVEV (reference sequence). After removal of 6 bases from V and 7 bases from J, the junction contained 19 bases not matched to a gene. The CDR3 totals 17 residues. DNA for the CDR3: TGTGCCAGCAGCCCTATGTTGGCCTTAGCGGGATTGGGGACCCAGTACTTC. This encodes CASSPMLALAGLGTQYF.

The chain links TRBV11-2 to TRBJ1-1, with D possibly being TRBD1 (5 bases). The CDR3 consists of 14 residues. Per the germline V gene, CDR1 is SGHAT and CDR2 is FQNNGV. Trimming pared 4 bases from V and 4 bases from J, leaving 13 bases between. In DNA form, the CDR3 reads TGTGCCAGCAGCTACGCGCTCGGGGGCACTGAAGCTTTCTTT. It is translated as CASSYALGGTEAFF.

This clone was counted a single time. This sequence joins TRBV27 and TRBJ1-1; weak D call: TRBD1 (6 bases). V dropped 2 bases and J dropped 2 bases, with 15 bases sitting between them. This CDR3 has 16 amino acids. Germline V gene data show CDR1 as MNHEY and CDR2 as SMNVEV (reference sequence). In DNA, the CDR3 is TGTGCCAGCAGTTTAAATACAGGGCAGCCCAACACTGAAGCTTTCTTT. The encoded protein is CASSLNTGQPNTEAFF.

The gene calls are TRBV7-9 and TRBJ2-1, with TRBD2 identical over 8 bases. After removal of 1 base from V and 2 bases from J, the junction contained 1 base not matched to a gene. The CDR3 runs 15 residues. The V gene's germline CDR1 is SEHNR and CDR2 FQNEAQ (reference sequence). The CDR3 DNA reads TGTGCCAGCAGCTTAGAAGCGGGGGCCTACAATGAGCAGTTCTTC. Its protein is CASSLEAGAYNEQFF.

The CDR3 DNA sequence: TGTGCCAGCAGCTGGGGCCCCGGAGAGACCCAGTACTTC. Its translation is CASSWGPGETQYF. The rearrangement links TRBV13 to TRBJ2-5; TRBD1 is a possible D gene (5 bases). Germline V gene data show CDR1 as PRHDT and CDR2 as FYEKMQ (reference sequence). The CDR3 is 13 amino acids. V shed 4 bases and J shed 4 bases, with 10 bases lying between them. The full variable domain, its missing parts supplied by reference TRBV13 and TRBJ2-5, is AAGVIQSPRHLIKEKRETATLKCYPIPRHDTVYWYQQGPGQDPQFLISFYEKMQSDKGSIPDRFSAQQFSDYHSELNMSSLELGDSALYFCASSWGPGETQYFGPGTRLLVL.

The V and J genes are TRBV6-5 and TRBJ2-7; 7 nucleotides line up with TRBD1. V gave up 6 bases and J gave up 4 bases; unmatched junction bases: 9. The CDR3 spans 14 residues. Germline CDR1 MNHEY, CDR2 SVGAGI. The CDR3 reads CASRPTGSKYEQYF. The CDR3 DNA is TGTGCCAGCAGACCGACAGGGTCGAAGTACGAGCAGTACTTC.